The rows below give T cell receptor beta chains drawn from one sample of a study of CD8+ T cells in alopecia areata. Produced via immunoSEQ multiplex PCR; TCRdb's table is partial and in-frame only. The sample includes fewer than 150,000 clones, roughly two fifths of them seen just once. The sequencing input was CD4+ T cells sorted from blood. These receptors were collected from a human donor with alopecia areata. Each CDR3 is given with its conserved first and last residue. D genes are given only for firm matches. Size is stated for part of the rows, as once, few or many counts, or as a class when the clone is expanded.

few | . | TRBJ2-7 | TRBV29-1 | TGCAGCGTTCGCTTCGGGCACGGGTGGACAGACTCCTACGAGCAGTACTTC | CSVRFGHGWTDSYEQYF
. | TRBD1 | TRBJ1-1 | TRBV29-1 | TGCAGCGCCGGGGACAGATCGAACACTGAAGCTTTCTTT | CSAGDRSNTEAFF
. | . | TRBJ2-3 | TRBV4-3 | TGCGCCAGCAGCCAGGAACTAGTAGATACGCAGTATTTT | CASSQELVDTQYF
. | . | TRBJ2-7 | TRBV7-8 | TGTGCCAGCAGCTTCCAATCCAGGGGCTACGAGCAGTACTTC | CASSFQSRGYEQYF
. | TRBD2 | TRBJ2-2 | TRBV4-1 | TGCGCCAGCAGCCAAGGGCTAGCGGGAGGTCCCGGCGGGGAGCTGTTTTTT | CASSQGLAGGPGGELFF
. | . | TRBJ1-2 | TRBV18 | TGTGCCAGCTCACCACGGCAGGGGTTGGATGGCTACACCTTC | CASSPRQGLDGYTF
. | TRBD1 | TRBJ2-5 | TRBV27 | TGTGCCAGCAGTTTATCGCGTCCAGGGGGAGAGACCCAGTACTTC | CASSLSRPGGETQYF
few | . | TRBJ1-5 | TRBV28 | TGTGCCAGCAGTTTGGGTTGGGGCAATCAGCCCCAGCATTTT | CASSLGWGNQPQHF
. | TRBD2 | TRBJ2-7 | TRBV29-1 | TGCAGCGTAAAGAGGGTCGGGGGGGCACTGGGAACCTACGAGCAGTACTTC | CSVKRVGGALGTYEQYF
. | . | TRBJ2-1 | TRBV5-1 | TGCGCCAGCAGCTTGGGTCCGGGAGACTACAATGAGCAGTTCTTC | CASSLGPGDYNEQFF
. | TRBD2 | TRBJ2-7 | TRBV29-1 | TGCAGCGTGGAGTCGACTAGCGGGAGTTACGAGCAGTACTTC | CSVESTSGSYEQYF
few | TRBD1 | TRBJ1-3 | TRBV10-3 | TGTGCCATCAGGGAATACAGGGGATCTGGAAACACCATATATTTT | CAIREYRGSGNTIYF
. | . | TRBJ2-1 | TRBV13 | TGTGCCAGCAGCGCCATCCTAGCTCTGTGGAACAATGAGCAGTTCTTC | CASSAILALWNNEQFF
few | . | TRBJ2-1 | TRBV6-5 | TGTGCCAGCAGTTATACTAGGGGGTATGAGCAGTTCTTC | CASSYTRGYEQFF
. | TRBD1 | TRBJ1-2 | TRBV5-1 | TGCGCCAGCAGCCTCGGGACAGAATATGGCTACACCTTC | CASSLGTEYGYTF
. | . | TRBJ1-4 | TRBV29-1 | TGCAGCGTTGGCAGGATTAATGAGAAACTGTTTTTT | CSVGRINEKLFF
few | TRBD2 | TRBJ2-1 | TRBV28 | TGTGCCAGCAATCCTGGGACTAGCGGGTACAATGAGCAGTTCTTC | CASNPGTSGYNEQFF
few | . | TRBJ2-5 | TRBV2 | TGTGCCAGCAGTGAAGCAACCCAGACCCAGTACTTC | CASSEATQTQYF
. | TRBD1 | TRBJ1-1 | TRBV18 | TGTGCCAGCTCACCACAACAGGGGGCGAACACTGAAGCTTTCTTT | CASSPQQGANTEAFF
few | . | TRBJ1-2 | TRBV15 | TGTGCCACCAGCAGAGATCGAGGGCCGGCCTATGGCTACACCTTC | CATSRDRGPAYGYTF
. | . | TRBJ1-1 | TRBV29-1 | TGCAGCACGACAAGCAACAGCCGCACTGAAGCTTTCTTT | CSTTSNSRTEAFF
. | TRBD1 | TRBJ2-2 | TRBV27 | TGTGCCAGCCGGGGACAGGGGCCCACCGGGGAGCTGTTTTTT | CASRGQGPTGELFF
few | . | TRBJ2-3 | TRBV29-1 | TGCAGCGTTGCAAGGGATTACACAGATACGCAGTATTTT | CSVARDYTDTQYF
. | . | TRBJ1-2 | TRBV29-1 | TGCAGCGACGGGTTTGGGCAGGGCTATGGCTACACCTTC | CSDGFGQGYGYTF
few | . | TRBJ2-5 | TRBV28 | TGTGCCAGCAGTATACTTGAGGAGACCCAGTACTTC | CASSILEETQYF
few | TRBD1 | TRBJ2-3 | TRBV4-1 | TGCGCCAGCAGCCGGAATACAGGGGCCATAAGCACAGATACGCAGTATTTT | CASSRNTGAISTDTQYF
few | TRBD2 | TRBJ2-2 | TRBV5-1 | TGCGCCAGCAGCGCAGGACTAGTCGCCGGGGAGCTGTTTTTT | CASSAGLVAGELFF
few | . | TRBJ2-7 | TRBV4-3 | TGCGCCAGCAGCCAAGATCGGGGACTCGACGAGTTTAACGAGCAGTACTTC | CASSQDRGLDEFNEQYF
few | . | TRBJ2-1 | TRBV5-1 | TGCGCCAGCAGCGCCAGCGAACCCTACAATGAGCAGTTCTTC | CASSASEPYNEQFF